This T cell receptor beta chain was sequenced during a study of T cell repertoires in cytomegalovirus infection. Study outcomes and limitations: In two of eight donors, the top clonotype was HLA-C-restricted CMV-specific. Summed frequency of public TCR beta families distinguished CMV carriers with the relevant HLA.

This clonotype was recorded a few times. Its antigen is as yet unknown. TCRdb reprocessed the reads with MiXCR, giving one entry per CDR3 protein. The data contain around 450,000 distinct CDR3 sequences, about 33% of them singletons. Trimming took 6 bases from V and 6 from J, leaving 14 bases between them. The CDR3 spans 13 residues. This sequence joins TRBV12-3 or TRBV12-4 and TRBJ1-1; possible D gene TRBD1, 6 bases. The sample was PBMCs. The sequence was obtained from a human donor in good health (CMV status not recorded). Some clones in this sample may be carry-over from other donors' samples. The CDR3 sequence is CASSLGQISEAFF. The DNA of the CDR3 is TGTGCCAGCAGCCTCGGACAGATCTCTGAAGCTTTCTTT.